A selection of T cell receptor beta chains follows, all from one sample in a study of shared clonotypes between healthy human individuals. TCRdb's table, derived via immunoSEQ multiplex PCR, lists solely in-frame clones and lacks some. The profile shows under 1,100,000 clones, more than 65% of them singletons. The sequenced sample consisted of memory CD4+ T cells sorted from blood. All receptors derive from a man younger than 35 in good health. The CDR3 runs from the conserved cysteine through the conserved F or W. A D gene is named only where the DNA matches it firmly.

v_gene	d_gene	j_gene	CDR3aa
TRBV29-1	TRBD2	TRBJ2-3	CSVEGLAGGGSTDTQYF
TRBV5-4	NA	TRBJ2-7	CASRLDRASYEQYF
TRBV6-1	NA	TRBJ1-1	CASSEVRGGFTEAFF
TRBV11-2	TRBD1	TRBJ2-6	CASRTWGDRIANVLTF
TRBV5-1	TRBD1	TRBJ1-4	CASSLTGVEGEKLFF
TRBV5-4	TRBD1	TRBJ1-2	CASSPPGTGVYGYTF
TRBV7-6	NA	TRBJ2-1	CASSLRENEQFF
TRBV28	NA	TRBJ2-7	CASSLGGGPYEQYF
TRBV2	NA	TRBJ2-2	CASRATGELFF
TRBV15	NA	TRBJ1-4	CATSRDPGEKLFF
TRBV5-4	TRBD1	TRBJ1-1	CASSQGQGGYETEAFF
TRBV7-2	NA	TRBJ2-1	CASSLGSVDEQFF
TRBV6-1	NA	TRBJ2-7	CASSEATGYHEQYF
TRBV6-1	NA	TRBJ2-3	CASTVQPKGTDTQYF
TRBV6-5	TRBD2	TRBJ2-7	CASSYLAGGSYEQYF